This T cell receptor beta chain was profiled in a study of T cells in Graves' hyperthyroidism and ophthalmopathy. Germline-derived CDR1 and CDR2 are MNHEY and SVGEGT. The germline V and J ends were trimmed by 0 bases and 6 bases, with 18 bases remaining between them. The CDR3 contains 17 residues. Template material for amplifying TCR beta CDR3 regions consisted of RNA transcripts. Researchers ran a first-round RT-PCR on the TCR CDR3 using the HTBI primer set. TCRdb passed the multiplex PCR reads through MiXCR, listing each CDR3 protein once. This sample has around 400,000 distinct CDR3 sequences, with 15% to 18% found just once.

Sequenced sample: blood. This chain uses TRBV6-2 or TRBV6-3 with TRBJ1-5; D possibly corresponds to TRBD1 (5 bases). The receptor was derived from a woman aged 18 to 35 with Graves' hyperthyroidism that later progressed to Graves' ophthalmopathy. The CDR3 DNA reads as TGTGCCAGCAGTTACTCGACGATCGGGGGTTTGAGTCAGCCCCAGCATTTT. It is translated as CASSYSTIGGLSQPQHF.